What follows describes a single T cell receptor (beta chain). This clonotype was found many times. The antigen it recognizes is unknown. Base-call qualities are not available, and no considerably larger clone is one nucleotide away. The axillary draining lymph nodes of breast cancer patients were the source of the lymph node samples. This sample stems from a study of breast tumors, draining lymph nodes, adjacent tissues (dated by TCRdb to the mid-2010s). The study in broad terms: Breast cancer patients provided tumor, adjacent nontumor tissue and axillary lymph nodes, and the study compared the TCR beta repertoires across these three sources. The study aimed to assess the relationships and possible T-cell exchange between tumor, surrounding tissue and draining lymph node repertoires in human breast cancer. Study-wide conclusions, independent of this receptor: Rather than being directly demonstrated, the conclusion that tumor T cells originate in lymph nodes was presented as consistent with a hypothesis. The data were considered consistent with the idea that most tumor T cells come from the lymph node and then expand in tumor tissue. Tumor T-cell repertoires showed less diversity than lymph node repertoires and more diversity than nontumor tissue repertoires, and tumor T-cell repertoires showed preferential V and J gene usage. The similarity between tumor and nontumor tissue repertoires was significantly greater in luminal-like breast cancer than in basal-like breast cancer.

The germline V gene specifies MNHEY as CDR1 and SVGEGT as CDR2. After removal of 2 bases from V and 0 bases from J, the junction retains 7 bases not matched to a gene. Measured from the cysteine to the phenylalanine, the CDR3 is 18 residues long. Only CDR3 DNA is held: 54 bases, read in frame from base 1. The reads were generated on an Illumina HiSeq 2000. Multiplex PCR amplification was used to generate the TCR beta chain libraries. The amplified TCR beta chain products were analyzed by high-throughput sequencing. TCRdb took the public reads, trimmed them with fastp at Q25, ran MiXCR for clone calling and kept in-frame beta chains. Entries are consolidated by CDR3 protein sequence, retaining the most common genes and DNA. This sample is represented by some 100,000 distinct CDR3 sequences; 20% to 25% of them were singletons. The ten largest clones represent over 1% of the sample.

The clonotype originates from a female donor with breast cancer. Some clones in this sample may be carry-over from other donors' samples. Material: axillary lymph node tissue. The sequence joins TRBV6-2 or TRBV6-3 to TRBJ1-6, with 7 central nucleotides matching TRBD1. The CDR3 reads CASSYGQGESSYNSPLHF. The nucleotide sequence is TGTGCCAGCAGTTACGGGCAGGGGGAGAGCTCCTATAATTCACCCCTCCACTTT.